Shown below are 13 T cell receptor beta chains from a single sample sequenced in a study of blood T cell repertoires in COVID-19. Clones were sequenced by immunoSEQ multiplex PCR, and TCRdb holds only the in-frame ones, with some missing. The repertoire consists of more than 150,000 clones, with about 85% occurring once and the leading ten covering more than 0.75%. The sequencing input was peripheral blood. The source is a man in his late teens or twenties with acute or convalescent COVID-19.

The V call is TRBV7-3, the J call TRBJ2-1; 11 nucleotides agree with TRBD2. Germline loops: CDR1 SGHTA, CDR2 FQGTGA. The CDR3 runs 16 residues. Trimming at V came to 4 bases and at J to 9 bases, leaving 11 bases not matched to a gene. The CDR3 region has the DNA TGTGCCAGCAGCTCCTCTTTAGCGGGGGGGTCGACTGAGCAGTTCTTC. Translation gives CASSSSLAGGSTEQFF. Filled out from reference TRBV7-3 and TRBJ2-1, the complete variable domain reads GAGVSQTPSNKVTEKGKYVELRCDPISGHTALYWYRQSLGQGPEFLIYFQGTGAADDSGLPNDRFFAVRPEGSVSTLKIQRTERGDSAVYLCASSSSLAGGSTEQFFGPGTRLTVL.

This clone was picked up a small number of times. V is TRBV9 and J is TRBJ1-5; D gene uncertain. The CDR3 runs to 13 residues. Germline V CDR1 and CDR2: SGDLS, YYNGEE. Between the trimmed V and J ends, which lost 3 bases and 2 bases, there was a span of 6 bases. The CDR3 loop is CASSASGNQPQHF. DNA for the CDR3: TGTGCCAGCAGCGCCTCGGGCAATCAGCCCCAGCATTTT.

The chain carries TRBV5-1 and TRBJ1-2; possibly TRBD1 for D (5 bases). Germline V CDR1 and CDR2: SGHRS, YFSETQ. V dropped 3 bases and J dropped 6 bases, with 15 bases sitting between them. The CDR3 loop spans 14 amino acids. The CDR3 sequence is CASSSGRGGDGYTF. The CDR3 DNA follows: TGCGCCAGCAGCTCGGGACGGGGAGGAGATGGCTACACCTTC.

This rearrangement joins TRBV4-1 to TRBJ2-7; tentatively, D is TRBD2 (5 bases). The CDR3 contains 14 residues. From germline, CDR1 is MGHRA and CDR2 YSYEKL. Trimming left V 2 bases short and J 7 bases short, with 15 bases between. Written as DNA, the CDR3 is TGCGCCAGCAGCCAACGGGATGACCTGGGAGAGCAGTACTTC. Its protein product is CASSQRDDLGEQYF.

The rearrangement links TRBV28 to TRBJ2-5; 10 bases align to TRBD1. CDR1 MDHEN and CDR2 SYDVKM come from the germline V gene. The CDR3 is 14 amino acids. V was pared by 6 bases and J by 4 bases, with 5 bases of the junction left unmatched. The CDR3 sequence: CASSPGQGLETQYF. The CDR3 DNA is TGTGCCAGCAGCCCGGGACAGGGGTTAGAGACCCAGTACTTC.

The chain combines TRBV30 with TRBJ2-5; 8 positions agree with TRBD1. The V and J ends lost 2 bases and 6 bases, in that order; junction bases with no gene match: 8. The CDR3 has 14 residues. In germline, CDR1 is GTSNPN, CDR2 SVGIG (reference sequence). The CDR3 coding sequence is TGTGCCTGGAGTCAACAGGGGGTCTCCAAGACCCAGTACTTC. Translation: CAWSQQGVSKTQYF.

The chain is built from TRBV30 and TRBJ1-1, with TRBD1 matching 7 bases. Per germline, CDR1 GTSNPN and CDR2 SVGIG (reference sequence). This CDR3 comprises 12 residues. Unmatched junction bases numbered 10, after V lost 4 bases and J lost 11 bases. The CDR3 DNA reads as TGTGCCTGGAAGCGAGGGGGCTCTGGGGCTTTCTTT. This encodes CAWKRGGSGAFF. The full variable domain, rest sourced from reference TRBV30 and TRBJ1-1, is SQTIHQWPATLVQPVGSPLSLECTVEGTSNPNLYWYRQAAGRGLQLLFYSVGIGQISSEVPQNLSASRPQDRQFILSSKKLLLSDSGFYLCAWKRGGSGAFFGQGTRLTVV.

This rearrangement joins TRBV21-1 to TRBJ2-1; the table's D call TRBD1 went unverified against the DNA. TRBV21-1 is annotated as a pseudogene. The CDR3 sequence is 24 residues long. Here the CDR3 reads CASRGGQGKFVEGALLVSNNEQFF. For the CDR3, the DNA is TGTGCCAGCAGAGGAGGACAGGGGAAATTTGTTGAAGGAGCCCTTCTAGTCTCGAACAATGAGCAGTTCTTC.

The chain is built from TRBV11-2 and TRBJ1-1, with D hard to call. Germline V lookup: CDR1 SGHAT, CDR2 FQNNGV. The CDR3 sequence is 12 residues long. Trimming stripped 6 bases from V and 4 bases from J, with 9 bases between. Here the CDR3 DNA reads TGTGCCAGCAGGGCGGGCCCCACTGAAGCTTTCTTT. Translation: CASRAGPTEAFF. The whole variable domain, filled in from reference TRBV11-2 and TRBJ1-1, reads EAGVAQSPRYKIIEKRQSVAFWCNPISGHATLYWYQQILGQGPKLLIQFQNNGVVDDSQLPKDRFSAERLKGVDSTLKIQPAKLEDSAVYLCASRAGPTEAFFGQGTRLTVV.

For this clone: Sequence at one end of the junction differs from germline and may be a read error. The chain joins TRBV19 to TRBJ2-5, with D hard to call. CDR1 is LNHDA and CDR2 is SQIVND in the germline V gene (reference sequence). The CDR3 totals 13 residues. CDR3 loop: CASRIGNEETQYF. The CDR3 DNA follows: TGTGCCAGTAGAATAGGTAATGAAGAGACCCAGTACTTC.

The chain couples TRBV19 to TRBJ1-2, with 12 bases that match TRBD1. The CDR3 extends over 17 amino acids. The germline V gene encodes CDR1 LNHDA and CDR2 SQIVND (reference sequence). The trim removed 7 bases at V and 4 bases at J, leaving 13 bases unmatched. CDR3 loop: CASTKQGQGALIYGYTF. The CDR3 bases are TGTGCCAGTACCAAGCAGGGACAGGGGGCTCTCATCTATGGCTACACCTTC.

The chain is built from TRBV7-2 and TRBJ1-5, with D unresolved. The V gene lost 2 bases and the J gene lost 6 bases, with 8 bases spanning the gap. This CDR3 has 13 residues. Looked up from germline, CDR1 is SGHTA and CDR2 is FQGNSA. Here the CDR3 reads CASSLIVSQPQHF. In DNA form, the CDR3 reads TGTGCCAGCAGCTTAATTGTTAGTCAGCCCCAGCATTTT.

V and J are TRBV7-8 and TRBJ2-1; D is possibly TRBD2 (7 bases). V shed 5 bases and J shed 2 bases, with 13 bases lying between them. This CDR3 has 15 amino acids. In germline, CDR1 is SGHVS, CDR2 FQNEAQ. The CDR3 sequence is CASSHGGGPYNEQFF. The CDR3 nucleotides are TGTGCCAGCAGCCATGGGGGGGGCCCCTACAATGAGCAGTTCTTC.